This T cell receptor (beta chain) was observed in a study of blood T cell repertoires in COVID-19. For the study at large: The cDNA or gDNA used as material had been derived from T cells, B-cell-depleted T cells, or PBMCs.

This CDR3 contains 15 residues. Germline CDR1 SEHNR, CDR2 FQNEAQ (reference sequence). V shed 2 bases, J shed 7 bases, and the junction held 9 bases outside the gene matches. The method was immunoSEQ multiplex PCR; TCRdb's version includes in-frame clones alone and lacks a portion of them. The sample yields 54,000 or so clones, approximately 88% seen once. V and J are TRBV7-9 and TRBJ2-7; the match to TRBD2 covers 9 bases. Input material: peripheral blood. This TCR derives from a human donor in a cohort sampled during active COVID-19. CDR3 loop: CASSLSLGLAKEQYF. CDR3 nucleotide sequence: TGTGCCAGCAGCTTATCCCTGGGACTAGCTAAAGAGCAGTACTTC. The full variable domain, completed using reference TRBV7-9 and TRBJ2-7, is DTGVSQNPRHKITKRGQNVTFRCDPISEHNRLYWYRQTLGQGPEFLTYFQNEAQLEKSRLLSDRFSAERPKGSFSTLEIQRTEQGDSAMYLCASSLSLGLAKEQYFGPGTRLTVT.